Listed below are T cell receptor beta chains from one sample, sequenced in a study of T cells in Graves' hyperthyroidism and ophthalmopathy. TCRdb called the multiplex PCR reads again in MiXCR, with one record for every CDR3 protein. The sample lists 350,000 to 450,000 distinct CDR3 sequences; about 15% were seen once. Sequenced material: blood. The receptors shown here come from a woman under 40 with Graves' hyperthyroidism that later progressed to Graves' ophthalmopathy. CDR3s include the opening cysteine and the closing phenylalanine or tryptophan. The D gene is left open where the match is weak. Rows may omit the clone size; those that give it use once, few, many or a size class.

D	V	size	J	DNA	CDR3
TRBD1	TRBV5-1	many	TRBJ1-1	TGCGCCAGCAGCTTGGGACAGGGGACCATGAACACTGAAGCTTTCTTT	CASSLGQGTMNTEAFF
NA	TRBV11-3	NA	TRBJ2-5	TGTGCCAGCAGCATCCCGACCCGAAGTGGAGGGGAGACCCAGTACTTC	CASSIPTRSGGETQYF
TRBD1	TRBV12-3/TRBV12-4	many	TRBJ2-7	TGTGCCAGCAGTTCCACCGGGACAGGGCACGAGCAGTACTTC	CASSSTGTGHEQYF
NA	TRBV27	NA	TRBJ1-2	TGTGCCAGCAGTTTATCCCCCCTCGACAGCTATGGCTACACCTTC	CASSLSPLDSYGYTF
NA	TRBV19	NA	TRBJ2-7	TGTGCCAGTAGCATAACAGGTCACAGCTCCTACGAGCAGTACTTC	CASSITGHSSYEQYF
NA	TRBV11-2	few	TRBJ2-2	TGTGCCAGCAGCCCAGGGTTTCCCGGGGAGCTGTTTTTT	CASSPGFPGELFF
TRBD2	TRBV11-2	many	TRBJ2-5	TGTGCCAGCAGCTTACGCGGGAGCGACCAACTTTGGGCCCTTCACGAGACCCAGTACTTC	CASSLRGSDQLWALHETQYF
NA	TRBV19	few	TRBJ1-4	TGTGCCAGTACCAGAACAGGGATGAGGGAAAAACTGTTTTTT	CASTRTGMREKLFF
NA	TRBV27	many	TRBJ2-1	TGTGCCAGCAGTTCAGGGCCTTACGGCAATGAGCAGTTCTTC	CASSSGPYGNEQFF
NA	TRBV5-1	many	TRBJ2-2	TGCGCCAGCAGCTTGGAGGGAATGATCACCGGGGAGCTGTTTTTT	CASSLEGMITGELFF
NA	TRBV10-2	many	TRBJ2-5	TGCGCCAGCAGTGAGAGCGGAGATCAAGAGACCCAGTACTTC	CASSESGDQETQYF
TRBD1	TRBV20-1	many	TRBJ1-6	TGCAGTGCTAACCGACAGGGGGATTCACCCCTCCACTTT	CSANRQGDSPLHF
NA	TRBV20-1	few	TRBJ1-2	TGCAGTGCTAGTGGGGGGGGAGCTAACTATGGCTACACCTTC	CSASGGGANYGYTF
NA	TRBV11-2	once	TRBJ1-4	TGTGCCAGCCCCGGGGGGACTAATGAAAAACTGTTTTTT	CASPGGTNEKLFF
NA	TRBV5-1	few	TRBJ1-1	TGCGCCAGCAGCTCGACCGGGGTTAACACTGGAGCTTTCTTT	CASSSTGVNTGAFF
NA	TRBV27	NA	TRBJ2-7	TGTGCCAGCAGTCCTACAGGGTATGGCCGCTCCTACGAGCAGTACTTC	CASSPTGYGRSYEQYF
TRBD1	TRBV20-1	many	TRBJ1-1	TGCAGTGCTAGCTCGACAGGGGGCTTGGTCACTGAAGCTTTCTTT	CSASSTGGLVTEAFF
NA	TRBV7-8	few	TRBJ2-7	TGTGCCAGCAGCTTAGACAACGAGCAGTACTTC	CASSLDNEQYF
NA	TRBV27	many	TRBJ1-6	TGTGCCAGCAGTTTATCACGGGGGCTCGATAATTCACCCCTCCACTTT	CASSLSRGLDNSPLHF
NA	TRBV28	many	TRBJ2-3	TGTGCCAGCAGTTCCAACCCAGATACGCAGTATTTT	CASSSNPDTQYF
NA	TRBV28	many	TRBJ1-6	TGTGCCAGCAGTTTATGGGGCGAGTATTCACCCCTCCACTTT	CASSLWGEYSPLHF
NA	TRBV5-1	few	TRBJ2-5	TGCGCCAGCAGCTTTGGGACCCTCCAAGAGACCCAGTACTTC	CASSFGTLQETQYF
NA	TRBV4-1	once	TRBJ1-2	TGCGCCAGCAGCCAAGACGACATTCTTTACACCTTC	CASSQDDILYTF
TRBD1	TRBV30	NA	TRBJ1-2	TGTGCCTGGAGTCGTATCGGCAGGGGGCGAATATATGGCTACACCTTC	CAWSRIGRGRIYGYTF
NA	TRBV5-1	many	TRBJ2-5	TGCGCCAGCAGCCTTAGGACGGACCAAGAGACCCAGTACTTC	CASSLRTDQETQYF
TRBD2	TRBV9	many	TRBJ2-1	TGTGCCAGCAGCGCCGGAAGCGGGAGGCCCTACAATGAGCAGTTCTTC	CASSAGSGRPYNEQFF
NA	TRBV15	few	TRBJ1-1	TGTGCCACCAGCCGCCTGGAGGACACTGAAGCTTTCTTT	CATSRLEDTEAFF